Each of the 18 T cell receptor beta chains below was sequenced from the same sample in a study of type 1 regulatory T cells. TCRdb analysed the reads with MiXCR anew, one entry per CDR3 protein. The repertoire holds 11,000 to 15,000 distinct CDR3 sequences, approximately 13% seen once, with over 15% in the top ten. Their antigens are not known. The source material was cultured T cells, either the whole culture or a sorted T cell fraction (not recorded which). Receptors originate from a human donor in good health.

This clonotype was detected many times. This sequence joins TRBV12-3 or TRBV12-4 and TRBJ2-2, with a tentative D call TRBD2 (5 bases). This CDR3 is built from 15 residues. V shed 1 base and J shed 4 bases, with 10 bases lying between them. The CDR3 DNA reads TGTGCCAGCAGTTTAGACGGGAAACTCACCGGGGAGCTGTTTTTT. It is translated as CASSLDGKLTGELFF.

Ten or more counts support this clonotype. The J gene is TRBJ2-7, the V gene TRBV20-1; 7 bases match TRBD2. V was clipped by 6 bases and J by 3 bases; unmatched bases: 14. CDR3 length: 15 amino acids. Germline V gene data show CDR1 as DFQATT and CDR2 as SNEGSKA (reference sequence). The CDR3 nucleotides read TGCAGTGCCTCGAGGGCTGAGGGAGGGCTCTACGAGCAGTACTTC. Its translation is CSASRAEGGLYEQYF.

This clonotype appeared a few times. A much larger clone differs from this one at a single base, so this may be a read error. The chain has TRBV7-2 and TRBJ2-1; TRBD2 aligns across 10 bases. CDR3 size: 12 residues. From germline, CDR1 is SGHTA and CDR2 FQGNSA. The CDR3 reads CAGSQLAGEQFF. As DNA, the CDR3 is TGTGCCGGCAGTCAACTAGCGGGGGAGCAGTTCTTC.

This clonotype qualifies as medium-sized. The chain uses TRBV6-6 and TRBJ1-3; 8 nucleotides match TRBD1. The CDR3 is 16 residues long. Trimming removed 5 bases from V and 4 bases from J; junction bases left unmatched: 10. Germline CDR1 and CDR2: MNHNY and SVGAGI (reference sequence). In DNA form, the CDR3 reads TGTGCCAGCAGTCGAACCGGACAGGGCTTCGGAAACACCATATATTTT. The encoded protein is CASSRTGQGFGNTIYF.

At least ten counts were recorded for this clonotype. The chain carries TRBV2 and TRBJ1-5, with a tentative D call TRBD1 (6 bases). V was pared by 2 bases and J by 11 bases, with 10 bases between. The CDR3 has 12 amino acids. Germline lookup yields CDR1 SNHLY and CDR2 FYNNEI. This CDR3 reads CASSENRVSQHF. The CDR3 bases are TGTGCCAGCAGTGAAAACAGGGTCTCCCAGCATTTT.

This clonotype was found many times. The rearrangement links TRBV7-2 to TRBJ1-2, with 8 bases identical to TRBD1. The CDR3 is made up of 16 amino acids. Germline V lookup: CDR1 SGHTA, CDR2 FQGNSA. Trimming removed 5 bases from V and 8 bases from J; junction bases left unmatched: 16. The CDR3 loop reads CASSRTGSDRDHGYTF. The CDR3 coding sequence is TGTGCCAGCAGCCGGACCGGCTCGGACAGGGATCACGGCTACACCTTC.

There are many counts of this clonotype. The chain links TRBV5-6 to TRBJ2-4; D remains unclear. The CDR3 is 16 residues long. CDR1 SGHDT and CDR2 YYEEEE come from the germline V gene. V was pared by 2 bases and J by 0 bases, with 12 bases between. CDR3 sequence reads: CASSFGRTLAKNIQYF. CDR3 bases: TGTGCCAGCAGCTTTGGACGGACCCTAGCCAAAAACATTCAGTACTTC.

This clonotype was detected ten times or more. The chain couples TRBV19 to TRBJ2-1; D gene unclear. The V end lost 6 bases, the J end lost 6 bases, and 6 bases lay between the germline ends. The CDR3 length is 11 residues. Germline V gives CDR1 LNHDA, CDR2 SQIVND (reference sequence). The CDR3 DNA reads as TGTGCCAGTAGGTCAGGCAATGAGCAGTTCTTC. This gives the protein CASRSGNEQFF.

Notes on this clonotype: A read error is possible here, since a much larger clone lies one base away. V and J are TRBV10-3 and TRBJ2-2; D is ambiguous. This CDR3 spans 13 amino acids. The germline gives CDR1 ENHRY, CDR2 SYGVKD. For the CDR3, the DNA is TGTGTCATCAGTGGCGGTGACGCCGGGGAGCTGTTTTTT. Amino acid sequence: CVISGGDAGELFF.

This clonotype was observed many times. V is TRBV24-1 and J is TRBJ2-3, with D unresolved. Germline values: CDR1 KGHDR, CDR2 SFDVKD. The V end was cut by 7 bases, the J end by 0 bases, with 7 bases between. The CDR3 spans 13 residues. As DNA, the CDR3 is TGTGCCACCAGGCAGCCTAGCACAGATACGCAGTATTTT. It codes for CATRQPSTDTQYF.

This chain links TRBV6-1 with TRBJ1-5; 7 nucleotides match TRBD1. The germline V gene encodes CDR1 MNHNS and CDR2 SASEGT. The CDR3 runs 14 residues. The V gene end was trimmed by 10 bases and the J gene end by 6 bases; junction bases not matched to a gene: 12. The DNA for the CDR3 is TGTGCCACCAGACAGGGAGGTGGAGGTCAGCCCCAGCATTTT. Translated, it gives CATRQGGGGQPQHF.

This clonotype was detected many times. The V and J genes are TRBV5-1 and TRBJ2-3; D not resolved. CDR3 length: 15 amino acids. V lost 4 bases and J lost 0, with 12 bases in between. CDR1 and CDR2 from the germline V gene are SGHRS and YFSETQ. CDR3 sequence (DNA): TGCGCCAGCAGCCCCGGGCTCTCTAGCACAGATACGCAGTATTTT. Translating gives CASSPGLSSTDTQYF.

Many counts were recorded for this clonotype. This chain connects TRBV3-1 to TRBJ2-7; D possibly corresponds to TRBD2 (5 bases). Germline assignment: CDR1 LGHDT and CDR2 YNNKEL (reference sequence). This CDR3 has 15 residues. The V end was cut by 6 bases, the J end by 2 bases, with 17 bases between. The CDR3 DNA follows: TGTGCCAGCAGTGAAGGCCCCAGCGGTACCTACGAGCAGTACTTC. Its translation: CASSEGPSGTYEQYF.

Worth noting for this clonotype: Just one base apart from a much larger clone, this may be a read error. The chain uses TRBV7-2 and TRBJ1-2; D gene ambiguous. This CDR3 has 12 amino acids. CDR1 SGHTA and CDR2 FQGNSA come from the germline V gene. The chain's CDR3 is CVSSPSGLIYTF. The DNA of the CDR3 is TGTGTCAGCAGCCCTAGTGGGCTTATCTACACCTTC.

This clonotype was counted between two and nine times. The J gene is TRBJ2-5, the V gene TRBV2; TRBD1 matches 7 bases. J gave up 5 bases and V 4 bases, and 7 bases lay outside the gene matches. Germline CDR1 is SNHLY and CDR2 is FYNNEI. This CDR3 has 14 residues. Written as DNA, the CDR3 is TGTGCCAGCAGTGCAAACAGGGGCGGGGAGACCCAGTACTTC. This sequence encodes CASSANRGGETQYF.

The sample holds a few counts of this clonotype. The rearrangement uses TRBV2 and TRBJ1-6, with D possibly TRBD1 on 6 matching bases. This CDR3 has 15 amino acids. Germline CDR1 and CDR2: SNHLY and FYNNEI. Trimming took 8 bases from V and 4 from J, leaving 15 bases between them. CDR3 loop: CASRPGTTYNSPLHF. CDR3 coding DNA: TGTGCCAGCCGCCCCGGGACAACATATAATTCACCCCTCCACTTT.

The genes are TRBV4-1 and TRBJ2-1; D is ambiguous. The CDR3 totals 14 residues. The V gene's germline CDR1 is MGHRA and CDR2 YSYEKL. The V and J ends lost 3 bases and 7 bases respectively, with 13 bases between them. CDR3 coding DNA: TGCGCCAGCAGCCATCGCGATCGAGGAAATGAGCAGTTCTTC. It specifies CASSHRDRGNEQFF.

The V call is TRBV6-1, the J call TRBJ1-1, with TRBD1 matching over 7 bases. This CDR3 contains 12 residues. V lost 5 bases to trimming and J lost 11 bases; unmatched junction nucleotides: 8. Germline V gene data show CDR1 as MNHNS and CDR2 as SASEGT. The CDR3 DNA reads TGTGCCAGCAGTACCGTACAGGGGATCGCTTTCTTT. Its protein product is CASSTVQGIAFF.